The 5 T cell receptor beta chains below were found in one sample sequenced in a study of blood T cell repertoires in COVID-19. Clones were sequenced by immunoSEQ multiplex PCR, and TCRdb holds only the in-frame ones, with some missing. The sample includes about 74,000 clones, around nine tenths of them seen just once. The specimen sequenced was peripheral blood. These receptors originate from a man between 45 and 60 years old with acute or convalescent COVID-19.

This clone was picked up one time. The chain links TRBV18 to TRBJ1-3, with D unresolved. Germline V gene sequence: CDR1 KGHSH, CDR2 LQKENI. V lost 1 base to trimming and J lost 0 bases, with 16 bases between them. The CDR3 consists of 18 residues. CDR3 bases: TGTGCCAGCTCACCACTGGAGGGTCCCCATCTCTCTGGAAACACCATATATTTT. Its translation is CASSPLEGPHLSGNTIYF.

The J gene is TRBJ2-7, the V gene TRBV14; tentative D call: TRBD1 (6 bases). CDR1 is SGHDN, CDR2 FVKESK, per germline. This CDR3 is built from 14 residues. V was trimmed by 1 base and J by 1 base, leaving 8 bases between them. The DNA of the CDR3 is TGTGCCAGCAGCCAAGCCGGGACATCCTACGAGCAGTACTTC. Translating it yields CASSQAGTSYEQYF.

V gene TRBV19 combines with J gene TRBJ1-5; D is unresolved. With 0 bases removed from V and 0 bases from J, the gap between germline ends came to 9 bases. The CDR3 length is 16 residues. The germline CDR1 and CDR2 sequences are LNHDA and SQIVND (reference sequence). CDR3 protein: CASSIDQVGSNQPQHF. CDR3 in DNA: TGTGCCAGTAGTATAGATCAGGTGGGTAGCAATCAGCCCCAGCATTTT.

This clone was seen a single time. The rearrangement joins TRBV28 to TRBJ1-2; 7 bases align to TRBD1. Looked up from germline, CDR1 is MDHEN and CDR2 is SYDVKM. There are 13 residues in the CDR3. Trimming removed 8 bases from V and 4 bases from J; junction bases left unmatched: 7. The CDR3 loop is CASYRQGRYGYTF. DNA of the CDR3: TGTGCCAGCTACCGACAGGGCCGCTATGGCTACACCTTC.

The rearrangement joins TRBV9 to TRBJ1-1; 7 bases map to TRBD1. Germline V lookup: CDR1 SGDLS, CDR2 YYNGEE. V dropped 0 bases and J dropped 1; count of bases not matched to a gene: 15. This CDR3 is 19 amino acids long. Here the CDR3 reads CASSVEGRTWGTANTEAFF. The CDR3 DNA sequence: TGTGCCAGCAGCGTAGAAGGGCGGACGTGGGGGACAGCGAACACTGAAGCTTTCTTT.